This entry lists 8 T cell receptor beta chains sequenced from one sample in a study of control samples from healthy donors and cancer patients. Sequencing was performed with immunoSEQ multiplex PCR; in TCRdb, only in-frame clones are kept and a portion is missing. The data contain a few hundred thousand clones, 90% of them seen just once; the ten biggest clones take up roughly 6.4%. Specimen: PBMCs. Source of these receptors: a man aged 40-49 years with head and neck cancer.

J is TRBJ2-3 and V is TRBV11-3; D possibly matches TRBD1 or TRBD2 (6 bases each). Germline V gene data show CDR1 as SGHNT and CDR2 as YENEEA. The length of the CDR3 is 13 residues. Deletions cut 6 bases from V and 2 bases from J, with 9 bases between. The CDR3 region is CASSPGATDTQYF. The CDR3 DNA follows: TGTGCCAGCAGTCCGGGGGCCACAGATACGCAGTATTTT.

The J gene is TRBJ1-5, the V gene TRBV30; D is ambiguous. Germline V gene sequence: CDR1 GTSNPN, CDR2 SVGIG (reference sequence). V gave up 4 bases and J gave up 2 bases, with 12 bases separating them. The CDR3 loop spans 14 amino acids. The CDR3 here is CAWTSRGGNQPQHF. In DNA, the CDR3 is TGTGCCTGGACCTCTCGGGGTGGCAATCAGCCCCAGCATTTT.

The V gene is TRBV19, the J gene TRBJ2-3, with D perhaps TRBD1 (5 bases). V was cut by 3 bases and J by 2 bases, with 12 bases left in between. Germline values: CDR1 LNHDA, CDR2 SQIVND (reference sequence). The CDR3 has 15 residues. The CDR3 sequence is CASSMGGRDTDTQYF. CDR3 DNA sequence: TGTGCCAGTAGTATGGGCGGCAGGGACACAGATACGCAGTATTTT. Combining the CDR3 with reference TRBV19 and TRBJ2-3 gives the whole variable domain DGGITQSPKYLFRKEGQNVTLSCEQNLNHDAMYWYRQDPGQGLRLIYYSQIVNDFQKGDIAEGYSVSREKKESFPLTVTSAQKNPTAFYLCASSMGGRDTDTQYFGPGTRLTVL.

The chain has TRBV7-3 and TRBJ2-1; the D gene could be TRBD1 or TRBD2 (5 bases each). Germline lookup yields CDR1 SGHTA and CDR2 FQGTGA. V lost 2 bases to trimming and J lost 4 bases, with 12 bases between them. The CDR3 has 15 amino acids. CDR3 nucleotide sequence: TGTGCCAGCAGCTTATTGGGGGTGGGTTACAATGAGCAGTTCTTC. Its translation is CASSLLGVGYNEQFF.

Of note for this clone: At one of its ends the junction is not consistent with the germline gene, which may arise from a read error. V gene TRBV7-3 combines with J gene TRBJ2-1; D possibly corresponds to TRBD1 (6 bases). CDR3 length: 15 residues. Germline CDR1 reads SGHTA; CDR2 reads FQGTGA. The chain's CDR3 is CASSSGQTNYDEQFF. CDR3 nucleotides: TGTGCCAGCAGCTCCGGACAGACGAACTACGATGAGCAGTTCTTC.

Here the CDR3 DNA reads TGTGCCAGCAGTTACTCCCAAGGCGGGAGTAGAAATGAGCAGTTCTTC. Residues: CASSYSQGGSRNEQFF. V and J are TRBV6-5 and TRBJ2-1; 7 bases are a match to TRBD2. V shed 0 bases, J shed 7 bases, and the junction held 9 bases outside the gene matches. This CDR3 contains 16 residues. Germline V gives CDR1 MNHEY, CDR2 SVGAGI.

The rearrangement links TRBV5-4 to TRBJ2-1; D might be TRBD2 (5 bases). Germline lookup yields CDR1 SGHNT and CDR2 YYREEE (reference sequence). Trimming cost V 0 bases and J 9 bases, with 10 bases left between them. This CDR3 spans 13 amino acids. CDR3 sequence: CASSLAGTSEQFF. DNA for the CDR3: TGTGCCAGCAGCTTGGCGGGTACTAGTGAGCAGTTCTTC.

This clone showed up just a few times. CDR3 protein: CASSLVEGGSGEQFF. CDR3 in DNA: TGTGCCAGCAGCTTAGTGGAAGGGGGGAGCGGTGAGCAGTTCTTC. J is TRBJ2-1 and V is TRBV11-3; tentatively, D is TRBD1 or TRBD2 (6 bases each). V was shortened by 1 base and J by 9 bases, with 16 bases between the two germline ends. CDR1 and CDR2 (germline): SGHNT, YENEEA. This CDR3 has 15 amino acids.